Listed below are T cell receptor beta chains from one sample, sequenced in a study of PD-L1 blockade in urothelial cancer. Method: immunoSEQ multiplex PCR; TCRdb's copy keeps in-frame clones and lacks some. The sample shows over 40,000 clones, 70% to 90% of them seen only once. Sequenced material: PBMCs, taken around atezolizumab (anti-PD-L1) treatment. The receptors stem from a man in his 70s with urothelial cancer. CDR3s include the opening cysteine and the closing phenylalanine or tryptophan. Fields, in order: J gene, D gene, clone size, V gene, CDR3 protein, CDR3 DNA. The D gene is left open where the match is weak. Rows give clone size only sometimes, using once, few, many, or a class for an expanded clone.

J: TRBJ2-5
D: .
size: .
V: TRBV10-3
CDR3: CAISGKVSAGGGETQYF
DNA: TGTGCCATCAGTGGCAAAGTGTCCGCAGGGGGAGGAGAGACCCAGTACTTC

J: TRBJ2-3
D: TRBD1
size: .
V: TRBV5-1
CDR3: CASSLLGDRGTDTQYF
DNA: TGCGCCAGCAGCTTACTTGGAGACAGGGGGACAGATACGCAGTATTTT

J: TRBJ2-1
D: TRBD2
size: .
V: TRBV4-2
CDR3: CASSQDLAGGSWNEQFF
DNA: TGTGCCAGCAGCCAAGATCTGGCGGGAGGTTCGTGGAATGAGCAGTTCTTC

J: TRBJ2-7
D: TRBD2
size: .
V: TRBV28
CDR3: CASRRAGSVYEQYF
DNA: TGTGCCAGCAGGAGAGCGGGGTCGGTCTACGAGCAGTACTTC

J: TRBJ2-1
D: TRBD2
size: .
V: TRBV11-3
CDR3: CASSPGTSYNEQFF
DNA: TGTGCCAGCAGCCCCGGGACTAGCTACAATGAGCAGTTCTTC

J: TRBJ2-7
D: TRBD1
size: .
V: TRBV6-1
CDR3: CASTSTGVFSYEQYF
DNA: TGTGCCAGCACCTCGACAGGGGTCTTCTCCTACGAGCAGTACTTC

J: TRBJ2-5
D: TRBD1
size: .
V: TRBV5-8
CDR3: CASSLDRGQETQYF
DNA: TGTGCCAGCAGCTTAGACAGGGGGCAGGAGACCCAGTACTTC

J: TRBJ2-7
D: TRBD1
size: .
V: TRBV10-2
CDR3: CASRRGQGVEQYF
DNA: TGCGCCAGCAGGCGGGGACAGGGCGTCGAGCAGTACTTC

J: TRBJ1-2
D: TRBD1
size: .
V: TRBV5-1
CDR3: CASSLDRASGYTF
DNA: TGCGCCAGCAGCCTGGACAGGGCGTCTGGCTACACCTTC

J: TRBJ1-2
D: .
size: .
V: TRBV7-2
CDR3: CASSLVTGYGYTF
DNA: TGTGCCAGCAGCTTAGTTACGGGCTATGGCTACACCTTC

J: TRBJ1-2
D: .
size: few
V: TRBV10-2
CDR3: CASSEEPSKRGYTF
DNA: TGCGCCAGCAGTGAGGAGCCCTCGAAGCGGGGCTACACCTTC

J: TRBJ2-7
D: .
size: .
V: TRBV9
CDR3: CASSVLPSSRRARAREQYF
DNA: TGTGCCAGCAGCGTCTTGCCTTCGAGCCGGAGGGCCCGGGCCCGCGAGCAGTACTTC

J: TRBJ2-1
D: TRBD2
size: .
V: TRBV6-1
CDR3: CASSENPAGGLREQFF
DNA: TGTGCCAGCAGTGAGAATCCAGCGGGAGGCCTTCGGGAGCAGTTCTTC

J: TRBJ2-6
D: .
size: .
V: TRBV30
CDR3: CACRDSQGALSGANVLTF
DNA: TGTGCCTGCCGCGATTCACAGGGAGCACTCTCCGGGGCCAACGTCCTGACTTTC

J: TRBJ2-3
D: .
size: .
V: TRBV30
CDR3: CAWSVGRADTQYF
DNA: TGTGCCTGGAGTGTAGGTCGGGCAGATACGCAGTATTTT

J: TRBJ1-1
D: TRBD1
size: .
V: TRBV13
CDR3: CASSPGTGGGNTEAFF
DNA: TGTGCCAGCAGTCCCGGGACAGGGGGCGGGAACACTGAAGCTTTCTTT

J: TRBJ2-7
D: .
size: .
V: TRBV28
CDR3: CASSLTAGSYEQYF
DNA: TGTGCCAGCAGTTTAACCGCAGGGTCCTACGAGCAGTACTTC

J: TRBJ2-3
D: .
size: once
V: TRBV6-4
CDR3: CASSDSGLLGTQYF
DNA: TGTGCCAGCAGTGACTCCGGACTGCTGGGTACGCAGTATTTT

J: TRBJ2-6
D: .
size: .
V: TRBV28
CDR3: CASRGRGSGANVLTF
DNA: TGTGCCAGCAGAGGTAGGGGCTCTGGGGCCAACGTCCTGACTTTC

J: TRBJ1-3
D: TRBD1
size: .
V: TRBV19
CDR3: CASSSLGQGVDTIYF
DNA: TGTGCCAGTAGTTCGTTGGGACAGGGCGTTGACACCATATATTTT

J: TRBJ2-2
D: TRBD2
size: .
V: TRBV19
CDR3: CASSMREGPGGELFF
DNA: TGTGCCAGTAGTATGCGGGAGGGCCCTGGCGGGGAGCTGTTTTTT

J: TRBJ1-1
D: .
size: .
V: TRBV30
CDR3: CALWPSVNTEAFF
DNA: TGTGCGCTCTGGCCGTCAGTGAACACTGAAGCTTTCTTT

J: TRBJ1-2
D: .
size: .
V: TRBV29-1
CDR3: CSVDAGNSYYGYTF
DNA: TGCAGCGTTGATGCAGGAAACAGTTACTATGGCTACACCTTC

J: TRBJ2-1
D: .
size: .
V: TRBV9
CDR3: CASTPGLLSYNEQFF
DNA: TGTGCCAGCACCCCTGGGCTCCTCTCCTACAATGAGCAGTTCTTC

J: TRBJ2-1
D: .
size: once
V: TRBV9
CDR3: CASSAEGGVDEQFF
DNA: TGTGCCAGCAGCGCCGAGGGTGGGGTTGATGAGCAGTTCTTC

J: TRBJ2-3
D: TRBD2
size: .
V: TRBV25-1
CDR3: CASSPPPTSGSGDTQYF
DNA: TGTGCCAGCAGCCCACCACCGACTAGCGGGAGTGGGGATACGCAGTATTTT

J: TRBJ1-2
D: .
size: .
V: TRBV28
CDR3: CASSLQGHYGYTF
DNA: TGTGCCAGCAGTTTACAGGGTCACTATGGCTACACCTTC

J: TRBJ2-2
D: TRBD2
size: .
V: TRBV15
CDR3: CATSSETSGSYTGELFF
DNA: TGTGCCACCAGCAGTGAGACTAGCGGGAGTTACACCGGGGAGCTGTTTTTT

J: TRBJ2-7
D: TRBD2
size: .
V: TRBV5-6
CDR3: CASSQKGLAGGYEQYF
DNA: TGTGCCAGCAGCCAGAAGGGACTAGCGGGAGGATACGAGCAGTACTTC

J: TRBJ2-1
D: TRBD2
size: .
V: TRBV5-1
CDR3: CASRGDGTSGIWEQFF
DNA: TGCGCCAGCAGGGGGGACGGGACTAGCGGGATTTGGGAGCAGTTCTTC

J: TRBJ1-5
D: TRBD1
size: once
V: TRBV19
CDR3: CASSDRGPQHF
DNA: TGTGCCAGTAGTGACAGGGGGCCCCAGCATTTT

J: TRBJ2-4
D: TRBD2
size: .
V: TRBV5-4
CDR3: CASSPTSGRANGKNIQYF
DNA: TGTGCCAGCAGTCCCACTAGCGGGAGGGCCAATGGCAAAAACATTCAGTACTTC

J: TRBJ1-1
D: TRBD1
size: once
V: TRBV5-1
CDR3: CASSLAGQGEAFF
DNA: TGCGCCAGCAGCTTGGCAGGACAGGGCGAAGCTTTCTTT

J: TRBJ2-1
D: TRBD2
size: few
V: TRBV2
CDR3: CASRGGSGSGNEQFF
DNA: TGTGCCAGCAGAGGGGGTAGCGGGAGTGGGAATGAGCAGTTCTTC

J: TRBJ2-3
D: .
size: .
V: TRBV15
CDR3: CATSRAGRADTQYF
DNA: TGTGCCACCAGCAGAGCGGGAAGGGCAGATACGCAGTATTTT

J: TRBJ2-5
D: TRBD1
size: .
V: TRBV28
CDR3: CASSNPGQTLQETQYF
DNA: TGTGCCAGCAGTAACCCGGGACAGACCTTACAAGAGACCCAGTACTTC

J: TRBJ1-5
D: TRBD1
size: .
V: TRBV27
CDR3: CASSLYGQGESNQPQHF
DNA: TGTGCCAGCAGTTTATACGGACAGGGTGAAAGCAATCAGCCCCAGCATTTT

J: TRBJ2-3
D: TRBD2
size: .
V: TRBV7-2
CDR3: CASSLSLAGGWRTDTQYF
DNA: TGTGCCAGCAGCTTAAGTCTAGCGGGAGGGTGGCGCACAGATACGCAGTATTTT

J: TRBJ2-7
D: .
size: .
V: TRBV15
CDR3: CATSRAGGSYEQYF
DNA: TGTGCCACCAGCAGAGCCGGGGGTTCCTACGAGCAGTACTTC

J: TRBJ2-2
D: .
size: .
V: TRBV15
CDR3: CATSRVRGARAGELFF
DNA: TGTGCCACCAGCAGAGTACGGGGGGCGCGTGCCGGGGAGCTGTTTTTT

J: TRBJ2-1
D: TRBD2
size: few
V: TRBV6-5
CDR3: CASRPGTSSYNEQFF
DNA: TGTGCCAGCAGACCCGGGACTAGCAGCTACAATGAGCAGTTCTTC

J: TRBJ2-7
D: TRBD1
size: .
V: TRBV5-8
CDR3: CASRSRQGAYEQYF
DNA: TGTGCCAGCAGAAGTAGACAGGGGGCCTACGAGCAGTACTTC

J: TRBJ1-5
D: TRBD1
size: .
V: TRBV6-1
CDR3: CASSIDRGNVQPQHF
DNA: TGTGCCAGCAGTATCGACAGGGGCAACGTTCAGCCCCAGCATTTT

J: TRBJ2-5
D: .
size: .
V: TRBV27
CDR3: CASSGDWALETQYF
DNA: TGTGCCAGCAGCGGGGACTGGGCGCTGGAGACCCAGTACTTC

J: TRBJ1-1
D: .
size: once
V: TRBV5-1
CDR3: CASSLGELTEAFF
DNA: TGCGCCAGCAGCTTGGGAGAACTCACTGAAGCTTTCTTT

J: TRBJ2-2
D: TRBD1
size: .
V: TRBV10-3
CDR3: CAISRQGAPTGELFF
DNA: TGTGCCATCAGCCGACAGGGGGCGCCCACCGGGGAGCTGTTTTTT

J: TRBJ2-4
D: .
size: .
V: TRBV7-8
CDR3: CASSLRLGYGKNIQYF
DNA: TGTGCCAGCAGCTTGAGACTAGGCTATGGCAAAAACATTCAGTACTTC

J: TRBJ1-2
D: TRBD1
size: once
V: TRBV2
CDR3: CASSARQGVNGYTF
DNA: TGTGCCAGCAGCGCGCGACAGGGGGTAAATGGCTACACCTTC

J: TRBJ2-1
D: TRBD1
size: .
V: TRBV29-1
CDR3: CSVVPPTGTVDEQFF
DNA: TGCAGCGTTGTCCCACCGACCGGGACAGTAGATGAGCAGTTCTTC

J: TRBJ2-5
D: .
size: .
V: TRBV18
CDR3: CASSPSPVNGETQYF
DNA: TGTGCCAGCTCACCCTCCCCGGTCAACGGAGAGACCCAGTACTTC